A single sample is the source of the 16 T cell receptor beta chains below, sequenced in a study of blood T cell repertoires in COVID-19. Profiling relied on immunoSEQ multiplex PCR, and the TCRdb table lists in-frame clones only, not all of them. The sample shows around 450,000 clones, roughly 87% of them seen only once. Sequenced sample: PBMCs or T cells enriched from blood (not recorded which). The receptors derive from a man aged 18 to 29 who had recovered from COVID-19.

The count of this clone is one. The junction departs from germline at one end; a sequencing error may be responsible. This chain joins TRBV2 and TRBJ1-5, with D uncertain. CDR1 is SNHLY and CDR2 is FYNNEI in the germline V gene. This CDR3 has 13 residues. The CDR3 sequence is CATSNISNQPQHF. The CDR3 nucleotides are TGTGCCACCAGTAACATTAGCAATCAGCCCCAGCATTTT.

Only one count was recorded for this clone. The chain is built from TRBV19 and TRBJ2-1; the match to TRBD2 covers 14 bases. The length of the CDR3 is 15 residues. V lost 5 bases to trimming and J lost 10 bases; unmatched junction nucleotides: 7. Germline values: CDR1 LNHDA, CDR2 SQIVND (reference sequence). Here the CDR3 reads CASSRLAGGLGEQFF. The DNA for the CDR3 is TGTGCCAGTAGTCGACTAGCGGGAGGGTTGGGAGAGCAGTTCTTC.

In its sample, this clone was seen once. The gene calls are TRBV6-2 or TRBV6-3 and TRBJ1-2; D is perhaps TRBD1 (6 bases). Germline V gives CDR1 MNHEY, CDR2 SVGEGT. Trimming cost V 0 bases and J 3 bases, with 20 bases left between them. The CDR3 extends over 18 amino acids. CDR3 nucleotides: TGTGCCAGCAGTTACTCGACCTCGGCCCAGGACAGACACTATGGCTACACCTTC. It yields the protein CASSYSTSAQDRHYGYTF.

This clone was recorded once. The chain couples TRBV4-1 to TRBJ2-2, with D hard to call. V lost 1 base, J lost 7 bases, and 7 bases lay in between. The CDR3 covers 13 residues. Germline V gene sequence: CDR1 MGHRA, CDR2 YSYEKL. The CDR3 is CASSQAILGELFF. CDR3 in DNA: TGCGCCAGCAGCCAAGCGATACTCGGGGAGCTGTTTTTT.

CDR3 sequence (DNA): TGTGCCAGCAGTTCGGGACAGGGAGCGAGAGGCTACACCTTC. Its translation: CASSSGQGARGYTF. The V call is TRBV6-5, the J call TRBJ1-2; 9 positions match TRBD1. The V gene end was trimmed by 4 bases and the J gene end by 8 bases; junction bases not matched to a gene: 8. This CDR3 comprises 14 residues. CDR1 is MNHEY and CDR2 is SVGAGI in the germline V gene.

The chain joins TRBV10-1 to TRBJ1-3; perhaps TRBD1 as D (6 bases). The CDR3 is 15 amino acids. V dropped 9 bases and J dropped 0 bases, with 15 bases sitting between them. Germline V lookup: CDR1 WNHNN, CDR2 SYGVQD (reference sequence). The CDR3 spells CARDWGGPSGNTIYF. CDR3 sequence (DNA): TGCGCCAGGGACTGGGGGGGGCCCTCTGGAAACACCATATATTTT.

CDR3 DNA: TGTGCCAGCTCGCGAACCCCTCTACGAGCGGACAGGGGGGAAAGGCCGGCCAAAAACATTCAGTACTTC. Its protein is CASSRTPLRADRGERPAKNIQYF. The chain uses TRBV18 and TRBJ2-4; 10 bases align to TRBD1. The V gene's germline CDR1 is KGHSH and CDR2 LQKENI. The CDR3 totals 23 residues. Unmatched junction bases numbered 27, after V lost 6 bases and J lost 1 base. Supplemented by reference TRBV18 and TRBJ2-4, the full variable domain reads NAGVMQNPRHLVRRRGQEARLRCSPMKGHSHVYWYRQLPEEGLKFMVYLQKENIIDESGMPKERFSAEFPKEGPSILRIQQVVRGDSAAYFCASSRTPLRADRGERPAKNIQYFGAGTRLSVL.

This chain joins TRBV11-2 and TRBJ1-3; a possible D gene is TRBD1 (6 bases). Germline CDR1 SGHAT, CDR2 FQNNGV. V lost 6 bases to trimming and J lost 8 bases, with 17 bases between them. The CDR3 runs 14 residues. As DNA, the CDR3 is TGTGCCAGCAGATCTCTCCAGGGGATGGACACCATATATTTT. Protein sequence: CASRSLQGMDTIYF.

This sequence joins TRBV5-4 and TRBJ1-6, with 8 bases aligning to TRBD1. Looked up from germline, CDR1 is SGHNT and CDR2 is YYREEE (reference sequence). The CDR3 consists of 16 residues. Trimming took 1 base from V and 7 from J; bases not matched to a gene: 7. The CDR3 loop is CASSLIGQGFNSPLHF. CDR3 nucleotide sequence: TGTGCCAGCAGCTTGATTGGACAGGGTTTCAATTCACCCCTCCACTTT.

J is TRBJ1-1 and V is TRBV28, with 9 bases identical to TRBD1. The germline V gene has CDR1 MDHEN and CDR2 SYDVKM. The V segment lost 6 bases and the J segment 0 bases; nucleotides outside the gene matches: 11. The CDR3 contains 17 residues. For the CDR3, the DNA is TGTGCCAGCAGGGATGACAGGGGGACGCGCCTGAACACTGAAGCTTTCTTT. Its protein product is CASRDDRGTRLNTEAFF.

The V gene is TRBV11-2, the J gene TRBJ2-1; 7 positions agree with TRBD2. The CDR3 runs to 16 residues. Germline assignment: CDR1 SGHAT and CDR2 FQNNGV. V shed 6 bases and J 5 bases; nucleotides not matched to a gene: 13. The DNA of the CDR3 is TGTGCCAGCAGGTATACTGGGCCTAGCGGCCACAATGAGCAGTTCTTC. Encoded protein: CASRYTGPSGHNEQFF. The variable domain in full, completed from reference TRBV11-2 and TRBJ2-1, reads EAGVAQSPRYKIIEKRQSVAFWCNPISGHATLYWYQQILGQGPKLLIQFQNNGVVDDSQLPKDRFSAERLKGVDSTLKIQPAKLEDSAVYLCASRYTGPSGHNEQFFGPGTRLTVL.

The V call is TRBV2, the J call TRBJ2-1, with D perhaps TRBD2 (6 bases). The CDR3 consists of 16 residues. Trimming took off 4 bases at V and 7 bases at J, with 20 bases between the two ends. Germline V gene data show CDR1 as SNHLY and CDR2 as FYNNEI. CDR3 protein: CASSGSGGAGRNEQFF. In nucleotides, the CDR3 is TGTGCCAGCAGTGGTTCCGGCGGGGCGGGAAGGAATGAGCAGTTCTTC.

This chain links TRBV7-3 with TRBJ2-1; 8 nucleotides match TRBD2. The CDR3 is made up of 18 amino acids. The V and J ends lost 5 bases and 0 bases, in that order; junction bases with no gene match: 12. Germline V CDR1 and CDR2: SGHTA, FQGTGA. The CDR3 bases are TGTGCCAGCAGCGGGTTCCGGACTAGCCCGATCTCCTACAATGAGCAGTTCTTC. It specifies CASSGFRTSPISYNEQFF.

V and J are TRBV6-5 and TRBJ1-1; 7 nucleotides line up with TRBD1. V trimming: 6 bases; J trimming: 6 bases; junction bases outside the gene matches: 10. CDR3 length equals 14 residues. Germline V gene data show CDR1 as MNHEY and CDR2 as SVGAGI. Here the CDR3 reads CASRKGARGSEAFF. The CDR3 bases are TGTGCCAGCAGGAAGGGCGCCAGGGGGTCTGAAGCTTTCTTT.

The V gene is TRBV11-2, the J gene TRBJ2-5; D is possibly TRBD2 (6 bases). The germline gives CDR1 SGHAT, CDR2 FQNNGV. V dropped 7 bases and J dropped 4 bases, with 10 bases sitting between them. The CDR3 runs 12 residues. The CDR3 DNA is TGTGCCAGCACCCGAGCGGGAGAGACCCAGTACTTC. The encoded protein is CASTRAGETQYF.

This clone has a single count. The rearrangement links TRBV28 to TRBJ1-5; no clear D gene. Deletions cut 7 bases from V and 2 bases from J, with 15 bases between. The germline V gene has CDR1 MDHEN and CDR2 SYDVKM. The CDR3 is made up of 15 amino acids. DNA for the CDR3: TGTGCCAGCACTATTACAGATTGGGGCAATCAGCCCCAGCATTTT. The encoded protein is CASTITDWGNQPQHF.